Described below is a single TCR beta chain sequence and its context. The data originate from a study of cytomegalovirus exposure and HLA in healthy donors. PCR involved 60 Vbeta and 13 Jbeta primers. Assay: immunoSEQ multiplex PCR; the TCRdb copy retains only in-frame clones and omits some. The repertoire holds some 170,000 clones, with around three quarters as singletons. The CDR3 sequence is 14 residues long. Deletions cut 2 bases from V and 4 bases from J, with 11 bases between. CDR1 MGHRA and CDR2 YSYEKL come from the germline V gene. The chain links TRBV4-1 to TRBJ1-1, with D possibly TRBD1 on 6 matching bases. This TCR was sampled from a woman aged 25 to 39 in good health and CMV-seronegative. Sequenced sample: PBMCs. Written as DNA, the CDR3 is TGCGCCAGCAGCCAACTCAGGGGTGGCACTGAAGCTTTCTTT. Protein product: CASSQLRGGTEAFF.